The 23 T cell receptor beta chains below were found in one sample sequenced in a study of T cells after yellow fever vaccination (dated by TCRdb to about 2019). Read against the paper, the sample's treatment or condition label means: live attenuated yellow fever vaccine strain. Preparation of the library involved 5' RACE. The instrument was an Illumina HiSeq 2500. TCRdb redid the processing of the public reads, applying fastp at Q25 and MiXCR, and retained in-frame beta chains. Each CDR3 protein appears once, grouped with its most common genes and DNA. Within this sample are hundreds of thousands of distinct CDR3 sequences, with about 19% of them counted one time only. In total, the top ten clones hold approximately 14% of the sample. The specimen comprised PBMCs, sampled 15 days after the yellow fever booster vaccination. The receptors were gathered from a man younger than 45 who received the YFV17D yellow fever vaccine.

Only a few counts were recorded for this clonotype. The DNA of the CDR3 is TGTGCCAGCACCCAGGGGCTGGGCGAGCAGTACTTC. Protein: CASTQGLGEQYF. V is TRBV6-6 and J is TRBJ2-7; weak D call: TRBD1 (6 bases). The germline V and J ends were trimmed by 7 bases and 6 bases, with 13 bases remaining between them. The CDR3 is 12 amino acids. CDR1 and CDR2 from the germline V gene are MNHNY and SVGAGI (reference sequence).

The chain joins TRBV6-1 to TRBJ2-3; the D call may be TRBD1 or TRBD2 (5 bases each). The CDR3 is 15 amino acids. The V and J ends lost 8 bases and 5 bases respectively, with 20 bases between them. The V gene's germline CDR1 is MNHNS and CDR2 SASEGT. CDR3 sequence (DNA): TGTGCCAGCGGAAAAGATAGTGGGACCCGAGATACGCAGTATTTT. Translation gives CASGKDSGTRDTQYF.

J is TRBJ1-5 and V is TRBV20-1; TRBD1 aligns across 8 bases. CDR1 DFQATT and CDR2 SNEGSKA come from the germline V gene (reference sequence). Trimming cost V 6 bases and J 4 bases; bases outside gene matches: 5. This CDR3 is 13 amino acids long. In DNA, the CDR3 is TGCAGTGCGGCCGGACAGGGAAATCAGCCCCAGCATTTT. This translates into CSAAGQGNQPQHF.

In its sample, this clonotype was seen a few times. The chain uses TRBV25-1 and TRBJ2-1; TRBD1 might be the D (7 bases). Trimming took 8 bases from V and 2 from J, leaving 25 bases between them. The CDR3 contains 18 residues. The germline gives CDR1 MGHDK, CDR2 SYGVNS. CDR3: CASSTTGVSGVTYNEQFF. The CDR3 DNA reads as TGTGCCAGCTCAACTACAGGGGTTTCGGGAGTGACCTACAATGAGCAGTTCTTC.

This clonotype was detected a few times. The chain has TRBV20-1 and TRBJ2-7; the D gene could be TRBD1 or TRBD2 (6 bases each). From germline, CDR1 is DFQATT and CDR2 SNEGSKA (reference sequence). The germline V and J ends were trimmed by 6 bases and 3 bases, with 18 bases remaining between them. This CDR3 comprises 14 residues. This CDR3 reads CSAPGRGGSYEQYF. The CDR3 DNA sequence: TGCAGTGCCCCTGGGCGAGGGGGGAGCTACGAGCAGTACTTC.

This chain links TRBV29-1 with TRBJ2-7; no clear D gene. The germline V gene encodes CDR1 SQVTM and CDR2 ANQGSEA. The CDR3 loop spans 13 amino acids. Trimming cost V 7 bases and J 2 bases, with 15 bases left between them. CDR3 loop: CSALDGSTYEQYF. CDR3 sequence (DNA): TGCAGCGCCCTGGACGGGTCTACCTACGAGCAGTACTTC.

This sequence joins TRBV12-3 or TRBV12-4 and TRBJ2-4; TRBD1 matches at 7 bases. Losses at the gene ends were 7 bases for V and 0 bases for J; bases not matched to a gene: 9. The CDR3 loop spans 16 amino acids. CDR3 sequence reads: CASTLTGVLAKNIQYF. CDR3 DNA sequence: TGTGCCAGCACCCTAACAGGGGTACTAGCCAAAAACATTCAGTACTTC.

In DNA, the CDR3 is TGCGCCAGCAGCCAAGACGGCTCGGGGAGGGGAGAGACCCAGTACTTC. Its protein product is CASSQDGSGRGETQYF. The chain links TRBV4-3 to TRBJ2-5; 7 bases are a match to TRBD2. The junction had 8 bases not matched to a gene; V was cut back by 0 bases and J by 4 bases. The germline gives CDR1 LGHNA, CDR2 YSLEER. The CDR3 is made up of 16 amino acids.

V and J are TRBV20-1 and TRBJ2-3; tentatively, D is TRBD2 (5 bases). This CDR3 has 13 residues. The ends were cut back, 5 bases at V and 12 bases at J, with 21 bases in the middle. Germline CDR1 DFQATT, CDR2 SNEGSKA (reference sequence). The CDR3 DNA follows: TGCAGTGCTCCCATCATGAGGGAGATACCCCAGTATTTT. Encoded protein: CSAPIMREIPQYF.

The chain recombines TRBV20-1 with TRBJ2-7; no clear D gene. The V end was cut by 3 bases, the J end by 4 bases, with 13 bases between. The CDR3 is made up of 13 amino acids. Germline-derived CDR1 and CDR2 are DFQATT and SNEGSKA (reference sequence). The DNA for the CDR3 is TGCAGTGCTAGGTTTCTAGAGGTTTACGAGCAGTACTTC. This codes for CSARFLEVYEQYF.

This clonotype was seen a handful of times. V gene TRBV30 combines with J gene TRBJ2-3, with a possible D match to TRBD2 (6 bases). The CDR3 contains 11 residues. V lost 3 bases and J 5 bases, leaving 6 bases between the germline ends. CDR1 is GTSNPN and CDR2 is SVGIG in the germline V gene (reference sequence). The chain's CDR3 is CAWSGGDTQYF. DNA of the CDR3: TGTGCCTGGAGCGGGGGAGATACGCAGTATTTT.

The chain joins TRBV7-6 to TRBJ2-7; TRBD2 matches 7 bases. CDR1 SGHVS and CDR2 FNYEAQ come from the germline V gene. J was trimmed by 3 bases and V by 2 bases; bases with no gene match: 7. The CDR3 consists of 15 residues. The CDR3, as DNA: TGTGCCAGCAGCTTACCGGGAGGACCAATCTACGAGCAGTACTTC. It translates to CASSLPGGPIYEQYF.

The chain has TRBV5-1 and TRBJ1-6; D perhaps matches TRBD1 (5 bases). This CDR3 comprises 14 residues. The V end was cut by 4 bases, the J end by 8 bases, with 13 bases between. Germline V gene sequence: CDR1 SGHRS, CDR2 YFSETQ. The CDR3 spells CASSRDWGDSPLHF. CDR3 DNA: TGCGCCAGCAGCCGGGACTGGGGGGATTCACCCCTCCACTTT.

This chain links TRBV4-1 with TRBJ2-2, with 7 bases identical to TRBD1. V dropped 2 bases and J dropped 1; count of bases not matched to a gene: 1. CDR1 and CDR2 (germline): MGHRA, YSYEKL. This CDR3 region has 15 residues. The CDR3 nucleotides read TGCGCCAGCAGCCAATGGACAGGGAACACCGGGGAGCTGTTTTTT. Protein product: CASSQWTGNTGELFF.

V is TRBV7-9 and J is TRBJ2-5, with a weak D call TRBD2 (5 bases). Germline assignment: CDR1 SEHNR and CDR2 FQNEAQ (reference sequence). Trimming removed 7 bases at V and 5 bases at J, with 11 bases between. The CDR3 length is 12 residues. The CDR3 spells CASTLDSETQYF. The CDR3 nucleotides are TGTGCCAGCACCCTGGACTCGGAGACCCAGTACTTC.

The CDR3 spells CASSERGWDQYEQYF. In DNA form, the CDR3 reads TGCGCCAGCAGCGAGCGCGGGTGGGACCAATACGAGCAGTACTTC. The chain uses TRBV10-2 and TRBJ2-7, with D perhaps matching TRBD1 or TRBD2 (5 bases each). The germline V and J ends were trimmed by 6 bases and 4 bases, with 19 bases remaining between them. The germline gives CDR1 WSHSY, CDR2 SAAADI. The CDR3 length is 15 residues.

The sample holds a few counts of this clonotype. The chain has TRBV7-2 and TRBJ2-2; 7 positions match TRBD1. The V gene end was trimmed by 5 bases and the J gene end by 4 bases; junction bases not matched to a gene: 7. This CDR3 region has 15 residues. From germline, CDR1 is SGHTA and CDR2 FQGNSA. CDR3 DNA: TGTGCCAGCAGCCAAGCGTACAGGGGCACCGGGGAGCTGTTTTTT. Translating it yields CASSQAYRGTGELFF.

There are a few counts of this clonotype. The V gene is TRBV4-3, the J gene TRBJ2-3, with TRBD2 identical over 8 bases. The CDR3 extends over 18 amino acids. V gave up 2 bases and J gave up 3 bases; unmatched junction bases: 13. Germline CDR1 LGHNA, CDR2 YSLEER. The CDR3: CASSQNRPGSGRTDTQYF. In nucleotides, the CDR3 is TGCGCCAGCAGCCAAAACCGCCCAGGGAGCGGGAGAACAGATACGCAGTATTTT.

This chain links TRBV5-1 with TRBJ2-1, with 7 bases identical to TRBD2. V trimming: 0 bases; J trimming: 10 bases; junction bases outside the gene matches: 10. Germline CDR1 reads SGHRS; CDR2 reads YFSETQ. There are 15 residues in the CDR3. The CDR3 reads CASSLAASGSGEQFF. Written as DNA, the CDR3 is TGCGCCAGCAGCTTGGCGGCTAGCGGAAGCGGGGAGCAGTTCTTC.

V is TRBV5-1 and J is TRBJ2-2; D might be TRBD1 (6 bases). The CDR3 consists of 15 residues. The V end lost 2 bases, the J end lost 2 bases, and 10 bases lay between the germline ends. Looked up from germline, CDR1 is SGHRS and CDR2 is YFSETQ. The CDR3 is CASSLRTDNTGELFF. The CDR3, as DNA: TGCGCCAGCAGCTTAAGGACAGATAACACCGGGGAGCTGTTTTTT.

V and J are TRBV12-3 or TRBV12-4 and TRBJ2-7; the D is unclear. The CDR3 covers 14 residues. The germline V and J ends were trimmed by 7 bases and 5 bases, with 18 bases remaining between them. Here the CDR3 DNA reads TGTGCCAGCAATTCTTTCAGGTGGCCCGACGAGCAGTACTTC. Its protein is CASNSFRWPDEQYF.

The V gene is TRBV20-1, the J gene TRBJ2-3; D is undetermined. From germline, CDR1 is DFQATT and CDR2 SNEGSKA (reference sequence). CDR3 size: 14 residues. Trimming stripped 5 bases from V and 2 bases from J, with 14 bases between. The CDR3 nucleotides are TGCAGTGCTCCGTCTGGGATAAACACAGATACGCAGTATTTT. It codes for CSAPSGINTDTQYF.

This clonotype was picked up a small number of times. The chain carries TRBV18 and TRBJ2-2, with TRBD1 as a possible D gene (5 bases). V lost 2 bases to trimming and J lost 1 base, with 8 bases between them. There are 15 residues in the CDR3. CDR1 KGHSH and CDR2 LQKENI come from the germline V gene. CDR3 nucleotides: TGTGCCAGCTCACCAGGCAGGGAGAACACCGGGGAGCTGTTTTTT. This encodes CASSPGRENTGELFF.